Sequencing of this T cell receptor beta chain was carried out in a study of blood T cell repertoires in COVID-19. Study details: Samples came from the United States, Italy and Spain, spanning acute and convalescent COVID-19.

The table came from immunoSEQ multiplex PCR; TCRdb's copy has only in-frame clones and leaves some out. The sample records around 250,000 clones, about 90% being singletons. Germline trimming cut 2 bases from V and 8 bases from J; bases unmatched to any gene: 9. The CDR3 covers 15 residues. Germline loops: CDR1 SNHLY, CDR2 FYNNEI. Sequencing input: peripheral blood. The V call is TRBV2, the J call TRBJ2-1; TRBD1 matches 7 bases. The clonotype originates from a woman aged 55-70 years with COVID-19, enrolled during active disease. The CDR3, as DNA: TGTGCCAGCAGTGAACCGGGACAGCCAGGGTATGAGCAGTTCTTC. Translating gives CASSEPGQPGYEQFF.